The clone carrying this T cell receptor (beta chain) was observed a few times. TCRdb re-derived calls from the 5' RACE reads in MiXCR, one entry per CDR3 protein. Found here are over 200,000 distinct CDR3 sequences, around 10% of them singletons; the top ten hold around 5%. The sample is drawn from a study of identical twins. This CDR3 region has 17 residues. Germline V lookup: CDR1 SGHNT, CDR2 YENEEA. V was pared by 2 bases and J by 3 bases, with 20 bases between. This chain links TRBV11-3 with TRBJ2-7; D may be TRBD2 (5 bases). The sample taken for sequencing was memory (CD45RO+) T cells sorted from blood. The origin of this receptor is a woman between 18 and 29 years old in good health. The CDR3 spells CASSLHGGHGGGYEQYF. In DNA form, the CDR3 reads TGTGCCAGCAGCTTACATGGTGGCCATGGTGGAGGCTACGAGCAGTACTTC.